The 20 T cell receptor beta chains below all came from one sample that was sequenced in a study of T cell repertoires in cytomegalovirus infection. TCRdb re-called the reads with MiXCR, one entry per CDR3 protein. Counted here are under 350,000 distinct CDR3 sequences, about 9.1% occurring once; the ten biggest clones make up approximately 2.3%. Sequenced: PBMCs. The receptors here all came from a human donor in good health (CMV status not recorded). Some clones in this sample may be carry-over from other donors' samples.

This clonotype occurred many times. The chain joins TRBV20-1 to TRBJ1-1; no definite D call. The V end was cut by 2 bases, the J end by 1 base, with 11 bases between. CDR3 length: 14 residues. Germline CDR1 DFQATT, CDR2 SNEGSKA (reference sequence). The CDR3 region is CSARRQPQNTEAFF. The CDR3 DNA follows: TGCAGTGCTAGACGGCAGCCTCAGAACACTGAAGCTTTCTTT.

This clonotype was counted at least ten times. The chain is built from TRBV7-2 and TRBJ2-3; 8 bases match TRBD2. Germline V gives CDR1 SGHTA, CDR2 FQGNSA. With V trimmed by 11 bases and J by 5 bases, 15 bases remained unmatched. The CDR3 consists of 15 residues. CDR3 sequence: CALAVAGTSGDTQYF. CDR3 nucleotide sequence: TGTGCCCTGGCGGTAGCGGGGACCTCGGGAGATACGCAGTATTTT.

This clonotype has only a few counts. This chain links TRBV5-1 with TRBJ2-1; D is unclear. The CDR3 covers 14 residues. Trimming shortened V by 4 bases and J by 0 bases, and 8 bases separated the two germline ends. Germline CDR1 is SGHRS and CDR2 is YFSETQ. CDR3 sequence (DNA): TGCGCCAGCAGCGTGACAATCTCCTACAATGAGCAGTTCTTC. It is translated as CASSVTISYNEQFF.

Many counts were recorded for this clonotype. The CDR3 here is CASSSDRGSYNEQFF. For the CDR3, the DNA is TGTGCCAGCAGCTCGGACAGGGGCTCCTACAATGAGCAGTTCTTC. The chain combines TRBV7-2 with TRBJ2-1; TRBD1 matches 9 bases. Trimming took 4 bases from V and 0 from J; bases not matched to a gene: 1. Germline values: CDR1 SGHTA, CDR2 FQGNSA. The CDR3 extends over 15 amino acids.

This clonotype was picked up many times. CDR3 residues: CSGRNTGELFF. DNA for the CDR3: TGCAGCGGCAGAAACACCGGGGAGCTGTTTTTT. The chain recombines TRBV29-1 with TRBJ2-2; D is undetermined. The CDR3 extends over 11 amino acids. The germline V gene has CDR1 SQVTM and CDR2 ANQGSEA. Trimming took 7 bases from V and 2 from J, leaving 5 bases between them.

This clonotype was picked up many times. The rearrangement joins TRBV7-3 to TRBJ2-1; TRBD1 is a possible D gene (6 bases). There are 12 residues in the CDR3. The V and J ends lost 4 bases and 7 bases respectively, with 8 bases between them. The V gene's germline CDR1 is SGHTA and CDR2 FQGTGA. CDR3 DNA sequence: TGTGCCAGCAGCTCGGACAGTAATGAGCAGTTCTTC. Translation: CASSSDSNEQFF.

The chain employs TRBV18 and TRBJ2-7; D unclear. The CDR3 length is 14 residues. Germline V gene lookup returns CDR1 KGHSH and CDR2 LQKENI. Deletions cut 5 bases from V and 0 bases from J, with 11 bases between. Here the CDR3 reads CASSMRPDSYEQYV. The CDR3 bases are TGTGCCAGCTCAATGCGCCCCGACTCCTACGAGCAGTACGTC.

This chain links TRBV28 with TRBJ1-1; D possibly corresponds to TRBD1 (6 bases). V lost 3 bases to trimming and J lost 5 bases, with 13 bases between them. The CDR3 is 14 amino acids. Germline CDR1 and CDR2: MDHEN and SYDVKM. The CDR3 here is CASSFPGGRTEAFF. The CDR3 nucleotides are TGTGCCAGCAGTTTCCCCGGGGGCCGAACTGAAGCTTTCTTT.

The gene calls are TRBV20-1 and TRBJ2-1; possible D gene TRBD1, 5 bases. With 7 bases removed from V and 11 bases from J, the gap between germline ends came to 15 bases. This CDR3 has 11 amino acids. Looked up from germline, CDR1 is DFQATT and CDR2 is SNEGSKA (reference sequence). The CDR3, as DNA: TGCAGTGAACAGGTTCCTCTAAAGCAGTTCTTC. It is translated as CSEQVPLKQFF.

At least ten counts were recorded for this clonotype. CDR3 coding DNA: TGTGCCAGCAGTTACTCGGCCGGATCCTACTACGAGCAGTACGTC. Translation: CASSYSAGSYYEQYV. The gene calls are TRBV6-2 or TRBV6-3 and TRBJ2-7; D not certain. Germline V gene lookup returns CDR1 MNHEY and CDR2 SVGEGT. V lost 0 bases, J lost 3 bases, and 12 bases lay in between. The CDR3 runs 15 residues.

There are many counts of this clonotype. V is TRBV7-9 and J is TRBJ2-7, with TRBD1 matching over 7 bases. In germline, CDR1 is SEHNR, CDR2 FQNEAQ (reference sequence). Trimming removed 5 bases from V and 2 bases from J; junction bases left unmatched: 6. The CDR3 totals 14 residues. The CDR3 loop is CASSHPDRPYEQYF. The CDR3 DNA reads as TGTGCCAGCAGCCACCCGGACAGGCCCTACGAGCAGTACTTC.

The table lists this clonotype with many counts. The chain carries TRBV5-5 and TRBJ2-5; 9 nucleotides line up with TRBD2. Unmatched junction bases numbered 11, after V lost 6 bases and J lost 5 bases. CDR1 and CDR2 (germline): SGHKS, YYEKEE (reference sequence). The CDR3 sequence is 15 residues long. The CDR3 DNA reads as TGTGCCAGCATTAGTGGCGGGGGGGCCTGGGAGACCCAGTACTTC. As protein: CASISGGGAWETQYF.

The table lists this clonotype with many counts. CDR3: CASSLMGQFF. Written as DNA, the CDR3 is TGTGCCAGCAGCTTAATGGGGCAGTTCTTC. The chain combines TRBV12-3 or TRBV12-4 with TRBJ2-1; no firm D call. The CDR3 is 10 residues long. The V end was cut by 6 bases, the J end by 12 bases, with 9 bases between.

This clonotype was seen repeatedly, ten times or more. V gene TRBV12-5 combines with J gene TRBJ2-5; D remains ambiguous. CDR3 size: 13 residues. Trimming left V 5 bases short and J 5 bases short, with 12 bases between. CDR1 is LGHNT, CDR2 FRNRAP, per germline. CDR3: CASGVNTMETQYF. In DNA form, the CDR3 reads TGTGCTAGTGGTGTCAACACCATGGAGACCCAGTACTTC.

This clonotype has at least ten counts. The rearrangement links TRBV5-1 to TRBJ2-6; D gene ambiguous. This CDR3 spans 18 amino acids. Between the trimmed V and J ends, which lost 1 base and 0 bases, there was a span of 14 bases. Germline V gene data show CDR1 as SGHRS and CDR2 as YFSETQ. Written as DNA, the CDR3 is TGCGCCAGCAGCTTGAGGGCTCTTGATACCTCTGGGGCCAACGTCCTGACTTTC. This sequence encodes CASSLRALDTSGANVLTF.

This clonotype has a count of ten or more. The J gene is TRBJ2-7, the V gene TRBV12-5; D not resolved. CDR3 length: 13 residues. Germline V gene data show CDR1 as LGHNT and CDR2 as FRNRAP. V was clipped by 0 bases and J by 7 bases, with 10 bases between them. The CDR3 here is CASGLVHLVEQYF. The CDR3 coding sequence is TGTGCTAGTGGTTTGGTACACCTAGTGGAGCAGTACTTC.

This clonotype has a handful of counts. The chain is built from TRBV15 and TRBJ2-2; D is undetermined. The ends were cut back, 4 bases at V and 5 bases at J, with 14 bases in the middle. Germline assignment: CDR1 LNHNV and CDR2 YYDKDF (reference sequence). CDR3 size: 15 residues. CDR3 DNA: TGTGCCACCAGCACCGTAGGGCCGGGTACCGGGGAGCTGTTTTTT. Its protein is CATSTVGPGTGELFF. Together with reference TRBV15 and TRBJ2-2, the CDR3 gives the full variable domain: DAMVIQNPRYQVTQFGKPVTLSCSQTLNHNVMYWYQQKSSQAPKLLFHYYDKDFNNEADTPDNFQSRRPNTSFCFLDIRSPGLGDTAMYLCATSTVGPGTGELFFGEGSRLTVL.

This clonotype has at least ten counts. The rearrangement uses TRBV20-1 and TRBJ1-4, with 7 bases aligning to TRBD1. This CDR3 spans 12 amino acids. The junction had 7 bases not matched to a gene; V was cut back by 7 bases and J by 8 bases. Germline CDR1 DFQATT, CDR2 SNEGSKA (reference sequence). DNA of the CDR3: TGCAGTGGGGCTACGACAGGGGAAAAACTGTTTTTT. Amino acid sequence: CSGATTGEKLFF.

This clonotype was seen ten or more times. This rearrangement joins TRBV6-2 or TRBV6-3 to TRBJ1-5; D is possibly TRBD1 (5 bases). Between the trimmed V and J ends, which lost 0 bases and 9 bases, there was a span of 9 bases. CDR1 is MNHEY, CDR2 SVGEGT, per germline. CDR3 size: 13 residues. DNA for the CDR3: TGTGCCAGCAGTTACTCCAGGGCATCGCCCCAGCATTTT. Translated: CASSYSRASPQHF.

There are many counts of this clonotype. The rearrangement joins TRBV7-2 to TRBJ2-3; TRBD2 aligns across 8 bases. V lost 2 bases, J lost 3 bases, and 4 bases stayed unmatched. The CDR3 contains 15 residues. CDR1 and CDR2 from the germline V gene are SGHTA and FQGNSA. The CDR3 region has the DNA TGTGCCAGCAGCTTACGGGGGGGGCTGACAGATACGCAGTATTTT. Translated, it gives CASSLRGGLTDTQYF.